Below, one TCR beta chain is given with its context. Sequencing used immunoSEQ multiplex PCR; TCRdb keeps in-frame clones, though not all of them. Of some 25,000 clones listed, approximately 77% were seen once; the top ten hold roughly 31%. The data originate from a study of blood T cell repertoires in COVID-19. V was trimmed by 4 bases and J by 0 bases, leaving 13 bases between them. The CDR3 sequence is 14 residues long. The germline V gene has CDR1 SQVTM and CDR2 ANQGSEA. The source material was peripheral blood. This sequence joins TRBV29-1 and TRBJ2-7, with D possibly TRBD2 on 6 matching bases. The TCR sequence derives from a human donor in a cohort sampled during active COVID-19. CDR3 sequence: CSVAHGSTSYEQYF. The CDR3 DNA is TGCAGCGTTGCGCACGGGAGTACCTCCTACGAGCAGTACTTC.